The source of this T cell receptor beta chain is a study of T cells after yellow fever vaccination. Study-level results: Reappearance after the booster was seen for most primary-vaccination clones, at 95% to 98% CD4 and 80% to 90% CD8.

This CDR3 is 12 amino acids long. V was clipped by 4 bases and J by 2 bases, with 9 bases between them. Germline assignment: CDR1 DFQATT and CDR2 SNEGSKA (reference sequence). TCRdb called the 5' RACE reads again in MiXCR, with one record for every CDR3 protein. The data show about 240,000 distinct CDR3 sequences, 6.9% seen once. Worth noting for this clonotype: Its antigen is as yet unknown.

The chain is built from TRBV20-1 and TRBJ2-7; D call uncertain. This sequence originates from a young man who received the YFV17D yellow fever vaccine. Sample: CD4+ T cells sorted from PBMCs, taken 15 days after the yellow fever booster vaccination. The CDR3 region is CSANLPPYEQYF. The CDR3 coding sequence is TGCAGTGCTAACTTACCCCCCTACGAGCAGTACTTC.